A single sample is the source of the 9 T cell receptor beta chains below, sequenced in a study of Ad26.COV2.S vaccination and SARS-CoV-2 variants. Produced via immunoSEQ multiplex PCR; TCRdb's table is partial and in-frame only. This table has 300,000 to 400,000 clones, around 86% appearing once. The treatment was: around 19 received Ad26.COV2.S at low or high dose, single or two shots; 5 received placebo; per-sample allocation not given. On day 63 after the first injection, vaccine and placebo recipients gave samples. The sequencing here drew on peripheral blood, taken in a trial of Ad26.COV2.S vaccine versus placebo. These receptors were obtained from a person aged 18-65 years who received the Ad26.COV2.S COVID-19 vaccine or a placebo.

The chain carries TRBV4-1 and TRBJ2-3; TRBD1 matches at 8 bases. Unmatched junction bases numbered 7, after V lost 2 bases and J lost 0 bases. The CDR3 is 17 residues long. In germline, CDR1 is MGHRA, CDR2 YSYEKL. The chain's CDR3 is CASSQRDRRLSTDTQYF. DNA of the CDR3: TGCGCCAGCAGCCAACGGGACAGGCGCCTAAGCACAGATACGCAGTATTTT.

J is TRBJ1-3 and V is TRBV12-3 or TRBV12-4; unclear D gene. V was trimmed by 4 bases and J by 4 bases, leaving 8 bases between them. The CDR3 has 13 amino acids. Here the CDR3 DNA reads TGTGCCAGCAGTTGGACGGGCGGAAACACCATATATTTT. Translation: CASSWTGGNTIYF.

The chain employs TRBV4-2 and TRBJ1-1; D not certain. Germline V gene sequence: CDR1 LGHNA, CDR2 YNFKEQ. Between the trimmed V and J ends, which lost 0 bases and 0 bases, there was a span of 5 bases. CDR3 length equals 14 residues. The CDR3 sequence is CASSQDSLNTEAFF. CDR3 in DNA: TGTGCCAGCAGCCAAGATTCCCTGAACACTGAAGCTTTCTTT.

This clone was observed once. The chain uses TRBV4-3 and TRBJ1-4; TRBD1 might be the D (5 bases). Germline V gives CDR1 LGHNA, CDR2 YSLEER. V shed 3 bases and J shed 4 bases, with 12 bases lying between them. CDR3 length: 15 amino acids. The chain's CDR3 is CASSQGGRYNEKLFF. CDR3 DNA sequence: TGCGCCAGCAGCCAGGGGGGACGCTATAATGAAAAACTGTTTTTT.

The chain employs TRBV19 and TRBJ1-6, with unresolved D. The CDR3 consists of 15 residues. CDR1 LNHDA and CDR2 SQIVND come from the germline V gene (reference sequence). V was clipped by 3 bases and J by 9 bases, with 15 bases between them. The CDR3 sequence: CASSIENTGGSPLHF. The CDR3 DNA reads as TGTGCCAGTAGTATCGAGAACACCGGTGGTTCACCCCTCCACTTT.

This CDR3 reads CASSRGMGETQYF. DNA of the CDR3: TGTGCCAGCAGCCGGGGTATGGGAGAGACCCAGTACTTC. The chain is built from TRBV7-3 and TRBJ2-5, with D possibly being TRBD2 (5 bases). Trimming removed 5 bases at V and 4 bases at J, with 11 bases between. Looked up from germline, CDR1 is SGHTA and CDR2 is FQGTGA. The CDR3 is 13 amino acids.

The CDR3 spells CASSLAPGEKGGLNTEAFF. The CDR3, as DNA: TGCGCCAGCAGCTTGGCCCCTGGTGAAAAGGGGGGGCTGAACACTGAAGCTTTCTTT. This chain joins TRBV5-1 and TRBJ1-1, with a tentative D call TRBD1 (6 bases). The CDR3 contains 19 residues. Germline assignment: CDR1 SGHRS and CDR2 YFSETQ. Trimming removed 0 bases from V and 0 bases from J, with 21 bases in between.

This sequence joins TRBV6-5 and TRBJ2-3, with TRBD2 matching over 12 bases. Germline loops: CDR1 MNHEY, CDR2 SVGAGI. With V trimmed by 2 bases and J by 5 bases, 5 bases remained unmatched. The CDR3 has 16 amino acids. CDR3 amino acids: CASSYLLAGGGDTQYF. For the CDR3, the DNA is TGTGCCAGCAGTTACCTACTAGCGGGGGGAGGAGATACGCAGTATTTT.

The genes are TRBV2 and TRBJ1-1; TRBD1 agrees at 10 bases. V lost 6 bases and J lost 5; bases outside the gene matches: 9. The V gene's germline CDR1 is SNHLY and CDR2 FYNNEI. There are 15 residues in the CDR3. The CDR3 coding sequence is TGTGCCAGCAGGTCCTGGACAGGGGGGGGAACTGAAGCTTTCTTT. It specifies CASRSWTGGGTEAFF.